A selection of T cell receptor beta chains follows, all from one sample in a study of blood T cell repertoires in COVID-19. Generated by immunoSEQ multiplex PCR, the TCRdb table keeps only in-frame clones and is missing some. There are tens of thousands of clones in the sample; 75% to 90% occur only once, and around 15% lies in the top ten. Sequenced sample: peripheral blood. These receptors were taken from a human donor in a cohort sampled during active COVID-19. The CDR3 runs from the conserved cysteine through the conserved F or W.

J: TRBJ1-1; V: TRBV30; CDR3: CAWSAGQGHYTEAFF
J: TRBJ1-2; V: TRBV3-1/TRBV3-2; CDR3: CASSQYRGGYTF
J: TRBJ2-5; V: TRBV12-5; CDR3: CASGLPQEETQYF
J: TRBJ2-5; V: TRBV2; CDR3: CASSPRDREVMGIKYF
J: TRBJ2-2; V: TRBV15; CDR3: CATSRVPVAKLFF
J: TRBJ1-4; V: TRBV6-5; CDR3: CASSSQGLWKLFF
J: TRBJ2-7; V: TRBV14; CDR3: CASSLRGRGKREQYF
J: TRBJ1-4; V: TRBV3-1/TRBV3-2; CDR3: CASSQDLGPSEKLFF
J: TRBJ1-6; V: TRBV25-1; CDR3: CASSGGTGYSPLHF
J: TRBJ2-3; V: TRBV5-1; CDR3: CASKLPHTDTQYF
J: TRBJ2-1; V: TRBV6-6; CDR3: CAIQSGDEQFF
J: TRBJ2-2; V: TRBV11-3; CDR3: CASSFYRNTGELFF
J: TRBJ2-2; V: TRBV29-1; CDR3: CSASRGNTGELFF
J: TRBJ2-1; V: TRBV5-1; CDR3: CASSNLKPAGRSYNEQFF
J: TRBJ2-6; V: TRBV10-2; CDR3: CASRPESGANVLTF
J: TRBJ2-2; V: TRBV6-1; CDR3: CASSVLTSGGTGELFF
J: TRBJ2-3; V: TRBV24-1; CDR3: CATSGLRLAGSTDTQYF
J: TRBJ2-6; V: TRBV2; CDR3: CASTSREGGANVLTF